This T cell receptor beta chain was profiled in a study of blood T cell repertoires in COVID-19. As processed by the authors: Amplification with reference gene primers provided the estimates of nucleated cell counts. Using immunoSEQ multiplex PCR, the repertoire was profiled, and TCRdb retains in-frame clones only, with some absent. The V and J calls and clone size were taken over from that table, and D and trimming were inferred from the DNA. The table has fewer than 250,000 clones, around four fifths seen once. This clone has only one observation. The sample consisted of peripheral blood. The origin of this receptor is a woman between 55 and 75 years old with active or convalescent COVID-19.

DNA for the CDR3: TGTGCCAGTAATCTCGGACAGGGGATCGGTCAGCCCCAGCATTTT. It codes for CASNLGQGIGQPQHF. The rearrangement joins TRBV19 to TRBJ1-5; 9 bases agree with TRBD1. Germline CDR1 and CDR2: LNHDA and SQIVND (reference sequence). Trimming at V came to 7 bases and at J to 6 bases, leaving 10 bases not matched to a gene. The CDR3 loop spans 15 amino acids.